This TCR beta chain is from a study of PD-1 blockade in classical Hodgkin lymphoma. Study-wide points: Before treatment, TCR diversity in newly diagnosed patients was reportedly lower than in healthy donors.

The CDR3 is made up of 15 amino acids. Trimming took 5 bases from V and 4 from J, leaving 17 bases between them. CDR1 and CDR2 from the germline V gene are SNHLY and FYNNEI. The method was immunoSEQ multiplex PCR; TCRdb's version includes in-frame clones alone and lacks a portion of them. The data contain around 50,000 clones, 75% to 95% of them seen just once; the ten biggest clones take up more than 9%. A word on this clone: Its specificity is unknown.

Every patient relapsed after autologous stem cell transplantation, and brentuximab vedotin exposure varied. This material consisted of peripheral blood mononuclear cells (PBMCs), taken before the second cycle of nivolumab. The J gene is TRBJ2-5, the V gene TRBV2; possible D gene TRBD1, 5 bases. The clonotype comes from a human donor with classical Hodgkin lymphoma. The CDR3 protein is CASSPIPQGGETQYF. DNA for the CDR3: TGTGCCAGCAGTCCAATTCCTCAGGGTGGAGAGACCCAGTACTTC.